This T cell receptor beta chain was captured in a study of cytomegalovirus exposure and HLA in healthy donors. After removal of 1 base from V and 7 bases from J, the junction contained 1 base not matched to a gene. The CDR3 has 13 amino acids. The germline V gene has CDR1 SGHTA and CDR2 FQGNSA. The PCR contained 60 Vbeta and 13 Jbeta primers. The protocol was immunoSEQ multiplex PCR, while the TCRdb copy is restricted to in-frame clones and leaves out a portion. The sample lists approximately 220,000 clones, 75% to 80% occurring once. With respect to this clone: What it recognizes is unknown.

Whole-study results and caveats: Later work associated 16,951 TCR beta sequences with HLA alleles at 0.05 false discovery rate.

Sequences were obtained from PBMCs. The source is a man younger than 35 in good health and CMV-seronegative. The chain joins TRBV7-2 to TRBJ1-1; 9 nucleotides match TRBD1. The CDR3 loop is CASSLEDRGEAFF. CDR3 nucleotides: TGTGCCAGCAGCTTAGAGGACAGGGGTGAAGCTTTCTTT.